Each of the 18 T cell receptor beta chains below was sequenced from the same sample in a study of spatial heterogeneity in lung cancer. Time point noted: sample taken at primary tumor resection. Researchers sequenced whole RNA taken from tumor, nontumor lung or frozen PBMC without sorting. Using its own MiXCR run on the 5' RACE reads, TCRdb lists one record per CDR3 protein. The sample has some 100,000 distinct CDR3 sequences; around 9% are singletons. Source: PBMCs, taken at surgery. The receptors come from a male donor with early-stage non-small cell lung cancer.

This clonotype was counted many times. The genes are TRBV29-1 and TRBJ2-3; D may match TRBD1 or TRBD2 (5 bases each). Trimming took 3 bases from V and 3 from J, leaving 7 bases between them. The CDR3 totals 12 residues. Germline V gene sequence: CDR1 SQVTM, CDR2 ANQGSEA. The CDR3 region has the DNA TGCAGCGTTGAGAGGGGTACAGATACGCAGTATTTT. Translated: CSVERGTDTQYF.

This clonotype was recorded once. A single base separates this from a much larger clone, so it may be a read error. The J gene is TRBJ1-1, the V gene TRBV7-9, with D perhaps matching TRBD1 (6 bases). Trimming stripped 4 bases from V and 1 base from J, with 7 bases between. Per the germline V gene, CDR1 is SEHNR and CDR2 is FQNEAQ (reference sequence). This CDR3 has 13 residues. In DNA, the CDR3 is TGTGCCAGCAGCTGGGGACAGAACACTGAAGCTTTCTTT. Translation: CASSWGQNTEAFF. The entire variable domain, with the rest obtained from reference TRBV7-9 and TRBJ1-1, is as follows: DTGVSQNPRHKITKRGQNVTFRCDPISEHNRLYWYRQTLGQGPEFLTYFQNEAQLEKSRLLSDRFSAERPKGSFSTLEIQRTEQGDSAMYLCASSWGQNTEAFFGQGTRLTVV.

This clonotype was observed a handful of times. The chain employs TRBV6-5 and TRBJ2-7, with 7 bases aligning to TRBD1. CDR1 MNHEY and CDR2 SVGAGI come from the germline V gene. The CDR3 sequence is 15 residues long. Losses at the gene ends were 5 bases for V and 0 bases for J; bases not matched to a gene: 7. This CDR3 is CASSPQGQPSYEQYF. The CDR3 DNA reads TGTGCCAGCAGTCCTCAGGGACAGCCCTCCTACGAGCAGTACTTC.

This clonotype was detected many times. This chain's CDR3 is CASISVGANVLTF. The CDR3 nucleotides read TGTGCCAGCATATCTGTGGGGGCCAACGTCCTGACTTTC. V gene TRBV12-3 or TRBV12-4 combines with J gene TRBJ2-6, with D hard to call. Trimming stripped 7 bases from V and 4 bases from J, with 8 bases between. This CDR3 is built from 13 residues.

V gene TRBV28 combines with J gene TRBJ2-1, with 9 bases aligning to TRBD1. The ends lost 5 bases at V and 7 bases at J; junction bases unmatched: 9. CDR1 and CDR2 from the germline V gene are MDHEN and SYDVKM. This CDR3 is 15 amino acids long. The CDR3 coding sequence is TGTGCCAGCAGTAGCAACAGGGGGCCTAGGAATGAGCAGTTCTTC. Amino acids: CASSSNRGPRNEQFF.

The genes are TRBV9 and TRBJ2-3; no clear D. This CDR3 spans 15 amino acids. With 2 bases removed from V and 0 bases from J, the gap between germline ends came to 10 bases. Looked up from germline, CDR1 is SGDLS and CDR2 is YYNGEE. The CDR3 DNA reads as TGTGCCAGCAGCGTTTACGTCGGGAGCACAGATACGCAGTATTTT. Protein product: CASSVYVGSTDTQYF.

The V and J genes are TRBV2 and TRBJ2-5, with no clear D. V lost 10 bases and J lost 1, with 19 bases in between. The CDR3 sequence is 15 residues long. Germline-derived CDR1 and CDR2 are SNHLY and FYNNEI. Here the CDR3 reads CATEPPRAIQETQYF. In nucleotides, the CDR3 is TGTGCCACCGAACCCCCCCGGGCCATCCAAGAGACCCAGTACTTC.

This clonotype was found a few times. The rearrangement links TRBV7-9 to TRBJ2-1; a weak D match, TRBD2 (6 bases). The CDR3 contains 11 residues. V lost 7 bases and J 6 bases, leaving 7 bases between the germline ends. The germline CDR1 and CDR2 sequences are SEHNR and FQNEAQ (reference sequence). The CDR3 DNA reads TGTGCCAGCACGCGGGGCAATGAGCAGTTCTTC. Amino acids: CASTRGNEQFF.

This chain links TRBV9 with TRBJ2-5; TRBD2 matches 11 bases. CDR1 and CDR2 (germline): SGDLS, YYNGEE. This CDR3 has 15 amino acids. The V and J ends lost 4 bases and 2 bases, in that order; junction bases with no gene match: 4. CDR3 coding DNA: TGTGCCAGCAGCTCCCGACTAGCGGGACAAGAGACCCAGTACTTC. Amino acid sequence: CASSSRLAGQETQYF.

The V gene is TRBV18, the J gene TRBJ2-1, with 7 bases aligning to TRBD2. Germline V gives CDR1 KGHSH, CDR2 LQKENI. J was trimmed by 7 bases and V by 7 bases; bases with no gene match: 13. This CDR3 comprises 15 residues. In nucleotides, the CDR3 is TGTGCCAGCTTCAAAGAAACGGGAGGTAGTAATGAGCAGTTCTTC. Protein: CASFKETGGSNEQFF.

The chain carries TRBV19 and TRBJ2-3; TRBD2 might be the D (6 bases). V lost 5 bases to trimming and J lost 2 bases, with 20 bases between them. Germline V gene lookup returns CDR1 LNHDA and CDR2 SQIVND (reference sequence). The CDR3 has 17 residues. In nucleotides, the CDR3 is TGTGCCAGTAGTCCCTGGAAGAGCGGGTTCTTCACAGATACGCAGTATTTT. This translates into CASSPWKSGFFTDTQYF.

Ten or more counts support this clonotype. The chain uses TRBV6-2 or TRBV6-3 and TRBJ2-7, with TRBD2 as a possible D gene (5 bases). V was pared by 10 bases and J by 5 bases, with 27 bases between. Germline CDR1 and CDR2: MNHEY and SVGEGT. The CDR3 is made up of 16 amino acids. The CDR3 nucleotides read TGTGCCACCCGCGGAGGCGCCAGCCCCCGAACCCACGAGCAGTACTTC. Translating it yields CATRGGASPRTHEQYF.

This clonotype was observed many times. This sequence joins TRBV28 and TRBJ2-6; D gene uncertain. The germline CDR1 and CDR2 sequences are MDHEN and SYDVKM. The CDR3 runs to 18 residues. V lost 4 bases and J 0 bases, leaving 16 bases between the germline ends. Here the CDR3 DNA reads TGTGCCAGCAGTTCCCCCAGCAGGCAGACCTCTGGGGCCAACGTCCTGACTTTC. The encoded protein is CASSSPSRQTSGANVLTF.

This chain links TRBV5-1 with TRBJ2-1; 12 nucleotides match TRBD2. The CDR3 spans 15 residues. In germline, CDR1 is SGHRS, CDR2 YFSETQ. J lost 7 bases, V lost 3 bases, and 5 bases had no gene match. The CDR3, as DNA: TGCGCCAGCAGCTCGACTAGCGGGAGTCAAAATGAGCAGTTCTTC. This encodes CASSSTSGSQNEQFF.

This clonotype was seen only a few times. The chain couples TRBV28 to TRBJ2-4, with TRBD2 identical over 11 bases. In germline, CDR1 is MDHEN, CDR2 SYDVKM. Losses at the gene ends were 5 bases for V and 6 bases for J; bases not matched to a gene: 6. The CDR3 loop spans 15 amino acids. The CDR3 region has the DNA TGTGCCAGCAGTGCGTTAGCGGGAGGGGGAAACATTCAGTACTTC. Encoded protein: CASSALAGGGNIQYF.

This clonotype was recorded at least ten times. This chain connects TRBV11-2 to TRBJ2-4; no firm D call. The CDR3 totals 15 residues. The V gene's germline CDR1 is SGHAT and CDR2 FQNNGV. V lost 3 bases, J lost 3 bases, and 12 bases lay in between. CDR3 protein: CASSFDGLVKNIQYF. The CDR3 region has the DNA TGTGCCAGCAGCTTCGATGGTTTGGTCAAAAACATTCAGTACTTC.

In this sample, this clonotype turned up many times. The chain combines TRBV12-3 or TRBV12-4 with TRBJ2-7; D is unresolved. Trimming left V 8 bases short and J 1 base short, with 3 bases between. This CDR3 is built from 10 residues. The CDR3 DNA sequence: TGTGCCAGCGGATCCTACGAGCAGTACTTC. Its protein is CASGSYEQYF.

The chain uses TRBV5-1 and TRBJ2-4; 7 nucleotides align to TRBD2. After removal of 2 bases from V and 9 bases from J, the junction contained 5 bases not matched to a gene. The CDR3 length is 13 residues. In germline, CDR1 is SGHRS, CDR2 YFSETQ. CDR3 residues: CASSFEGGSIQYF. DNA for the CDR3: TGCGCCAGCAGCTTCGAGGGCGGGAGCATTCAGTACTTC.